Presented here are 15 T cell receptor beta chains from one specimen sequenced in a study of CD8+CD57+ T cells in acquired aplastic anemia. Genomic DNA acted as the template from which TCR beta VDJ combination and CDR3 sequence profiling were carried out. TCRdb passed the reads through MiXCR, listing each CDR3 protein once. Of over 150,000 distinct CDR3 sequences in the sample, approximately 48% are singletons; the top ten hold roughly 13%. CD8+CD57+ cell expansion, shown by flow cytometry, had occurred in the patients selected for sequencing. Sequences were obtained from sorted CD4+, CD8+, or CD8+CD57+ T cells (not recorded which) from PBMCs. Receptor source: a human donor with aplastic anemia.

The gene calls are TRBV7-8 and TRBJ1-1; 7 bases line up with TRBD1. This CDR3 is built from 12 residues. Germline V CDR1 and CDR2: SGHVS, FQNEAQ. The V gene end was trimmed by 4 bases and the J gene end by 5 bases; junction bases not matched to a gene: 1. CDR3 residues: CASSSTGTEAFF. The DNA of the CDR3 is TGTGCCAGCAGCTCGACAGGGACTGAAGCTTTCTTT. Based on the CDR3 plus reference TRBV7-8 and TRBJ1-1, the full variable domain is GAGVSQSPRYKVAKRGQDVALRCDPISGHVSLFWYQQALGQGPEFLTYFQNEAQLDKSGLPSDRFFAERPEGSVSTLKIQRTQQEDSAVYLCASSSTGTEAFFGQGTRLTVV.

CDR3 sequence: CASSPIRLGANVLTF. DNA for the CDR3: TGTGCCAGTAGCCCAATCAGGCTTGGGGCCAACGTCCTGACTTTC. The chain couples TRBV19 to TRBJ2-6; D is unclear. The length of the CDR3 is 15 residues. V lost 6 bases to trimming and J lost 3 bases, with 12 bases between them. CDR1 and CDR2 (germline): LNHDA, SQIVND (reference sequence).

This clonotype was counted many times. The chain uses TRBV3-1 and TRBJ1-6; D is undetermined. This CDR3 comprises 14 residues. Deletions cut 4 bases from V and 8 bases from J, with 12 bases between. Per germline, CDR1 LGHDT and CDR2 YNNKEL (reference sequence). The chain's CDR3 is CASSLDRGYSPLHF. DNA of the CDR3: TGTGCCAGCAGCCTTGACCGGGGATATTCACCCCTCCACTTT. Complete variable domain (other parts from reference TRBV3-1 and TRBJ1-6): DTAVSQTPKYLVTQMGNDKSIKCEQNLGHDTMYWYKQDSKKFLKIMFSYNNKELIINETVPNRFSPKSPDKAHLNLHINSLELGDSAVYFCASSLDRGYSPLHFGNGTRLTVT.

This clonotype occurred a few times. This may be a read error: a much more frequent sequence differs by one nucleotide. V gene TRBV4-1 combines with J gene TRBJ1-6, with D perhaps TRBD1 (6 bases). CDR3 length equals 14 residues. Germline values: CDR1 MGHRA, CDR2 YSYEKL. This chain's CDR3 is CASSSDSYSSPLHF. The CDR3 nucleotides are TGCGCCAGCAGCTCGGACAGTTATAGTTCACCCCTCCACTTT.

This clonotype was seen a handful of times. V usage is TRBV6-1 and J usage is TRBJ1-4; D remains unclear. Trimming took 6 bases from V and 4 from J, leaving 12 bases between them. The V gene's germline CDR1 is MNHNS and CDR2 SASEGT. The CDR3 contains 14 residues. The CDR3 region has the DNA TGTGCCAGCAGCCCACACAACCTTAATGAAAAACTGTTTTTT. Encoded protein: CASSPHNLNEKLFF.

Comment on this clonotype: This may be a read error, as it is one base from a much larger clone. The V gene is TRBV9, the J gene TRBJ2-3; 8 nucleotides line up with TRBD2. Germline V gene sequence: CDR1 SGDLS, CDR2 YYNGEE. The CDR3 totals 17 residues. V gave up 1 base and J gave up 5 bases; unmatched junction bases: 12. In DNA form, the CDR3 reads TGTGCCAGCAGCGTACGGGCCAACGGGGGGGCCGGAGATACGCAGTATTTT. Translating gives CASSVRANGGAGDTQYF.

The chain joins TRBV5-1 to TRBJ1-2, with TRBD1 matching over 8 bases. The V gene's germline CDR1 is SGHRS and CDR2 YFSETQ. This CDR3 contains 18 residues. Unmatched junction bases numbered 14, after V lost 0 bases and J lost 4 bases. The CDR3 spells CASSLEAGTGGLGYGYTF. The CDR3 DNA follows: TGCGCCAGCAGCTTGGAGGCGGGGACAGGAGGGTTGGGCTATGGCTACACCTTC.

The J gene is TRBJ2-3, the V gene TRBV30; D gene unclear. Trimming took off 4 bases at V and 0 bases at J, with 11 bases between the two ends. CDR1 and CDR2 (germline): GTSNPN, SVGIG (reference sequence). This CDR3 spans 14 amino acids. CDR3 in DNA: TGTGCCTGGAATCGGCCCCCAAGCACAGATACGCAGTATTTT. This gives the protein CAWNRPPSTDTQYF.

This clonotype was picked up many times. CDR3 protein: CSATPDNSETQYF. The CDR3 nucleotides read TGCAGTGCTACCCCGGACAACTCCGAGACCCAGTACTTC. The rearrangement links TRBV20-1 to TRBJ2-5; D perhaps matches TRBD1 (5 bases). The CDR3 extends over 13 amino acids. CDR1 DFQATT and CDR2 SNEGSKA come from the germline V gene (reference sequence). Trimming left V 4 bases short and J 5 bases short, with 14 bases between.

The chain employs TRBV11-1 and TRBJ1-1, with D perhaps TRBD1 (6 bases). The CDR3 is 17 amino acids. CDR1 is SGHAT, CDR2 FQDESV, per germline (reference sequence). Trimming took off 1 base at V and 4 bases at J, with 19 bases between the two ends. CDR3 protein: CASSLGSTGAQGTEAFF. For the CDR3, the DNA is TGTGCCAGCAGCTTAGGTAGTACGGGGGCGCAGGGCACTGAAGCTTTCTTT.

This clonotype appeared many times. The rearrangement links TRBV7-3 to TRBJ1-3; D is undetermined. With 1 base removed from V and 0 bases from J, the gap between germline ends came to 7 bases. CDR1 and CDR2 from the germline V gene are SGHTA and FQGTGA. This CDR3 comprises 15 residues. CDR3 bases: TGTGCCAGCAGCTTAAAGGGTCTCTCTGGAAACACCATATATTTT. Its protein is CASSLKGLSGNTIYF. The whole variable domain, filled in from reference TRBV7-3 and TRBJ1-3, reads GAGVSQTPSNKVTEKGKYVELRCDPISGHTALYWYRQSLGQGPEFLIYFQGTGAADDSGLPNDRFFAVRPEGSVSTLKIQRTERGDSAVYLCASSLKGLSGNTIYFGEGSWLTVV.

The V call is TRBV7-2, the J call TRBJ1-2; the D is unclear. Trimming stripped 1 base from V and 5 bases from J, with 5 bases between. Germline lookup yields CDR1 SGHTA and CDR2 FQGNSA. The CDR3 is 12 residues long. CDR3 sequence: CASSLGWYGYTF. CDR3 bases: TGTGCCAGCAGCTTAGGTTGGTATGGCTACACCTTC.

This clonotype has ten or more counts. The chain joins TRBV5-1 to TRBJ1-2; 7 nucleotides agree with TRBD1. CDR3 length equals 15 residues. J was trimmed by 10 bases and V by 1 base; bases with no gene match: 13. From germline, CDR1 is SGHRS and CDR2 YFSETQ. CDR3 sequence reads: CASSLSPGTEDAYTF. The CDR3 region has the DNA TGCGCCAGCAGCTTGTCGCCCGGGACAGAGGATGCCTACACCTTC. Based on the CDR3 plus reference TRBV5-1 and TRBJ1-2, the full variable domain is KAGVTQTPRYLIKTRGQQVTLSCSPISGHRSVSWYQQTPGQGLQFLFEYFSETQRNKGNFPGRFSGRQFSNSRSEMNVSTLELGDSALYLCASSLSPGTEDAYTFGSGTRLTVV.

This clonotype was found many times. The V gene is TRBV20-1, the J gene TRBJ2-1; 7 bases line up with TRBD2. Germline values: CDR1 DFQATT, CDR2 SNEGSKA (reference sequence). The J segment lost 0 bases and the V segment lost 0 bases, leaving 8 bases of the junction unmatched. The CDR3 runs 17 residues. The CDR3 spells CSARDPGGGGSYNEQFF. CDR3 in DNA: TGCAGTGCTAGAGATCCGGGCGGGGGAGGCTCCTACAATGAGCAGTTCTTC.

This clonotype was found many times. The CDR3 DNA is TGTGCCATCAGGGCAGGGGGAGCAGCAGATACGCAGTATTTT. Translation gives CAIRAGGAADTQYF. V usage is TRBV10-3 and J usage is TRBJ2-3; 7 nucleotides match TRBD1. Per the germline V gene, CDR1 is ENHRY and CDR2 is SYGVKD. J lost 4 bases, V lost 6 bases, and 7 bases had no gene match. The CDR3 runs 14 residues.